This T cell receptor (beta chain) was documented in a study of T cells in Graves' hyperthyroidism and ophthalmopathy. The sample holds a few counts of this clonotype. Its cognate antigen is unknown. One end of the junction varies from germline; a read error may be responsible. Overall study results and limits: Most clonotypes expanded in the thyroid (above 0.001) were also present in blood.

Template material for amplifying TCR beta CDR3 regions consisted of RNA transcripts. TCR CDR3 regions were first amplified by RT-PCR with HTBI primers. MiXCR was run by TCRdb on the multiplex PCR reads, yielding one entry per CDR3 protein. The table includes 500,000 to 650,000 distinct CDR3 sequences, roughly 45% detected once. Clinicians diagnosed patients from clinical symptoms, serum thyroxine and TRAb, thyroid ultrasound and orbital computed tomography. The CDR3 is 15 amino acids. Looked up from germline, CDR1 is ENHRY and CDR2 is SYGVKD. The J gene is TRBJ2-4, the V gene TRBV10-3; 7 positions agree with TRBD1. Sequencing was performed on peripheral blood or thyroid tissue (not recorded which). The source is an adult woman with Graves' disease, either hyperthyroidism or ophthalmopathy (not recorded which). This chain's CDR3 is CAISDVDRVKDIQYF. The CDR3, as DNA: TGTGCCATCAGCGACGTTGACAGGGTCAAAGACATTCAGTACTTC.